The clone carrying this T cell receptor beta chain was found a few times. Its antigen is unidentified. This sample also contains other DNA sequences that code for the same CDR3. The sample originates from a study of beta chain features in type 1 diabetes. Whole-study findings and limits: Patients with type 1 diabetes showed fewer VDJ junction insertions and more deletions. TCRB CDR3s were moderately but significantly shorter in Type 1 diabetes patients in all four CD4+ subsets.

Expressed TCRB transcripts were sequenced, since all the RNA that had been isolated was reverse transcribed. Sequencing was performed with immunoSEQ multiplex PCR; in TCRdb, only in-frame clones are kept and a portion is missing. Of approximately 400,000 clones listed, more than 13% are singletons. Trimming at V came to 3 bases and at J to 2 bases, leaving 1 base not matched to a gene. The CDR3 covers 14 residues. CDR1 and CDR2 from the germline V gene are SEHNR and FQNEAQ (reference sequence). V and J are TRBV7-9 and TRBJ1-1; 9 bases align to TRBD1. The TCR comes from a woman aged 18-30 years in good health. The sequenced material came from naive CD4+ T cells from blood. CDR3 sequence: CASSLGQGNTEAFF. The CDR3 DNA reads as TGTGCCAGCAGCTTGGGACAGGGAAACACTGAAGCTTTCTTT.